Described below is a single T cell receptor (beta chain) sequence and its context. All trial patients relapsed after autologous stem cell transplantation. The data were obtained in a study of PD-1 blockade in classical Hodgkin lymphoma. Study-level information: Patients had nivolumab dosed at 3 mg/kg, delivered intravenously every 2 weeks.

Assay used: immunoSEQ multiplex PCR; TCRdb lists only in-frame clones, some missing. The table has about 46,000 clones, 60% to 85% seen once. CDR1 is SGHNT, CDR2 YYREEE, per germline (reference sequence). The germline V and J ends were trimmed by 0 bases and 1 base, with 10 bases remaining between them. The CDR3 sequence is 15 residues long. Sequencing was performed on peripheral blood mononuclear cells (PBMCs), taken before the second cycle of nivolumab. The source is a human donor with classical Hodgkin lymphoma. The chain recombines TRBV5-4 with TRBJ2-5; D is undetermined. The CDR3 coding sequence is TGTGCCAGCAGCTTGGTTGGGGTCCCCCAAGAGACCCAGTACTTC. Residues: CASSLVGVPQETQYF.